This entry lists 21 T cell receptor beta chains sequenced from one sample in a study of identical twins. TCRdb fed the 5' RACE reads into MiXCR, producing one record per CDR3 protein. In the table there are about 240,000 distinct CDR3 sequences, about 12% of which are singletons. This sample was also put to use in a study of yellow fever vaccine responses in identical twins.

The sequenced sample was memory (CD45RO+) T cells sorted from blood. The receptors here all came from a young woman in good health.

V gene TRBV5-1 combines with J gene TRBJ1-4; 7 bases are a match to TRBD1. The length of the CDR3 is 15 residues. The V gene end was trimmed by 3 bases and the J gene end by 3 bases; junction bases not matched to a gene: 5. In germline, CDR1 is SGHRS, CDR2 YFSETQ. CDR3 sequence: CASSSSGQSNEKLFF. The CDR3 DNA reads as TGCGCCAGCAGCTCCTCGGGACAGTCTAATGAAAAACTGTTTTTT.

The genes are TRBV7-9 and TRBJ2-7; 11 bases line up with TRBD2. CDR3 length: 16 residues. Germline V gene data show CDR1 as SEHNR and CDR2 as FQNEAQ (reference sequence). The V and J ends lost 4 bases and 3 bases, in that order; junction bases with no gene match: 8. The CDR3 nucleotides read TGTGCCAGCAGCTCCATTAGCGGGGGGGGGATCTACGAGCAGTACTTC. Encoded protein: CASSSISGGGIYEQYF.

This clonotype has at least ten counts. The rearrangement joins TRBV20-1 to TRBJ2-3; D possibly corresponds to TRBD1 (6 bases). V was trimmed by 6 bases and J by 2 bases, leaving 30 bases between them. Germline lookup yields CDR1 DFQATT and CDR2 SNEGSKA (reference sequence). The CDR3 is 19 amino acids. The CDR3 DNA follows: TGCAGTGCGGACACCCGGGACATAACCCCCATCGTTATCACAGATACGCAGTATTTT. This codes for CSADTRDITPIVITDTQYF.

The rearrangement joins TRBV11-2 to TRBJ2-1; no definite D call. This CDR3 contains 17 residues. Looked up from germline, CDR1 is SGHAT and CDR2 is FQNNGV. The germline V and J ends were trimmed by 5 bases and 0 bases, with 17 bases remaining between them. The CDR3 nucleotides read TGTGCCAGCAGCCTACACACGAGGCAGAGCTCCTACAATGAGCAGTTCTTC. Encoded protein: CASSLHTRQSSYNEQFF.

This chain uses TRBV25-1 with TRBJ2-5, with 9 bases lining up with TRBD2. With V trimmed by 2 bases and J by 3 bases, 1 base remained unmatched. CDR3 length: 14 residues. CDR1 is MGHDK and CDR2 is SYGVNS in the germline V gene. CDR3 region: CASSELAGKETQYF. The CDR3 DNA sequence: TGTGCCAGCAGTGAACTAGCGGGAAAAGAGACCCAGTACTTC.

This clonotype showed up many times. The V and J genes are TRBV7-2 and TRBJ2-2; 8 bases align to TRBD2. V gave up 4 bases and J gave up 0 bases; unmatched junction bases: 1. From germline, CDR1 is SGHTA and CDR2 FQGNSA. The CDR3 totals 15 residues. As DNA, the CDR3 is TGTGCCAGCAGCTCGGGACTAGCGAACACCGGGGAGCTGTTTTTT. It codes for CASSSGLANTGELFF.

This clonotype was counted a few times. This chain uses TRBV9 with TRBJ2-7, with 9 bases that match TRBD1. This CDR3 has 15 amino acids. Germline-derived CDR1 and CDR2 are SGDLS and YYNGEE. The J segment lost 6 bases and the V segment lost 4 bases, leaving 11 bases of the junction unmatched. CDR3 region: CASSPIDRGIGEQYF. CDR3 in DNA: TGTGCCAGCAGCCCCATCGACAGGGGGATCGGCGAGCAGTACTTC.

The table lists this clonotype with a few counts. CDR3 DNA: TGTGCCAGCAGCTTAAGCGCGACTAGCGCAGATACGCAGTATTTT. The encoded protein is CASSLSATSADTQYF. This chain links TRBV7-2 with TRBJ2-3, with 8 bases fitting TRBD2. This CDR3 region has 15 residues. CDR1 and CDR2 (germline): SGHTA, FQGNSA. V trimming: 2 bases; J trimming: 4 bases; junction bases outside the gene matches: 5.

This chain links TRBV18 with TRBJ2-1, with a possible D match to TRBD1 (6 bases). The ends were cut back, 2 bases at V and 1 base at J, with 12 bases in the middle. The CDR3 sequence is 16 residues long. Germline CDR1 KGHSH, CDR2 LQKENI. CDR3 region: CASSPTLQGSYNEQFF. In DNA form, the CDR3 reads TGTGCCAGCTCACCAACTTTGCAGGGGTCCTACAATGAGCAGTTCTTC.

This clonotype has a handful of counts. The rearrangement joins TRBV11-2 to TRBJ2-4, with 9 positions matching TRBD2. This CDR3 contains 18 residues. CDR1 and CDR2 (germline): SGHAT, FQNNGV. With V trimmed by 4 bases and J by 0 bases, 10 bases remained unmatched. The CDR3 region has the DNA TGTGCCAGCAGCTCCCCGGGGGCGGGGGGGCTAGCCAAAAACATTCAGTACTTC. It specifies CASSSPGAGGLAKNIQYF.

This clonotype has just a few counts. The chain combines TRBV20-1 with TRBJ2-7; perhaps TRBD2 as D (5 bases). V was clipped by 0 bases and J by 7 bases, with 7 bases between them. Germline values: CDR1 DFQATT, CDR2 SNEGSKA (reference sequence). CDR3 length equals 11 residues. The chain's CDR3 is CSARDRGEQYF. The CDR3 DNA reads TGCAGTGCTAGAGATAGAGGGGAGCAGTACTTC.

This clonotype was counted between two and nine times. The chain joins TRBV15 to TRBJ2-3; the D call may be TRBD1 or TRBD2 (5 bases each). V lost 5 bases and J 0 bases, leaving 9 bases between the germline ends. CDR1 and CDR2 from the germline V gene are LNHNV and YYDKDF (reference sequence). The CDR3 consists of 14 residues. The CDR3 DNA sequence: TGTGCCACCAGCGGCTGGGACAGCACAGATACGCAGTATTTT. Its translation: CATSGWDSTDTQYF.

The rearrangement joins TRBV18 to TRBJ2-1, with D unresolved. V lost 6 bases and J lost 10, with 10 bases in between. The CDR3 loop spans 11 amino acids. In germline, CDR1 is KGHSH, CDR2 LQKENI. In nucleotides, the CDR3 is TGTGCCAGCTCCACAACCTTAGAGCAGTTCTTC. Protein sequence: CASSTTLEQFF.

This clonotype was counted only a few times. The chain recombines TRBV6-2 or TRBV6-3 with TRBJ2-1; TRBD2 matches at 14 bases. This CDR3 is built from 15 residues. Germline trimming cut 9 bases from V and 4 bases from J; bases unmatched to any gene: 5. Germline V gene lookup returns CDR1 MNHEY and CDR2 SVGEGT. The CDR3 protein is CASGTSGRNYNEQFF. The CDR3 DNA reads as TGTGCCAGTGGGACTAGCGGGAGAAATTACAATGAGCAGTTCTTC.

This clonotype was detected many times. The chain is built from TRBV14 and TRBJ2-7; no clear D. CDR3 length equals 13 residues. CDR1 is SGHDN, CDR2 FVKESK, per germline. Trimming removed 5 bases from V and 3 bases from J, with 11 bases in between. CDR3 DNA: TGTGCCAGCAGCAGGGAACGAATCTACGAGCAGTACTTC. Encoded protein: CASSRERIYEQYF.

The genes are TRBV20-1 and TRBJ1-2; a weak D match, TRBD1 (6 bases). The V end was cut by 1 base, the J end by 7 bases, with 19 bases between. Germline V gives CDR1 DFQATT, CDR2 SNEGSKA (reference sequence). CDR3 length: 15 residues. In DNA, the CDR3 is TGCAGTGCTAGAGCTTTTGGGGGCGCGGCTCTTGGCTACACCTTC. Amino acids: CSARAFGGAALGYTF.

The table lists this clonotype with a count of one. V gene TRBV10-2 combines with J gene TRBJ2-5; the D is unclear. Germline values: CDR1 WSHSY, CDR2 SAAADI. The CDR3 consists of 12 residues. V was clipped by 4 bases and J by 2 bases, with 5 bases between them. This chain's CDR3 is CASSALQETQYF. Here the CDR3 DNA reads TGCGCCAGCAGTGCTTTGCAAGAGACCCAGTACTTC.

Many counts were recorded for this clonotype. The chain couples TRBV5-1 to TRBJ2-7; tentative D call: TRBD1 (6 bases). V lost 4 bases to trimming and J lost 0 bases, with 17 bases between them. The CDR3 is made up of 16 amino acids. CDR1 SGHRS and CDR2 YFSETQ come from the germline V gene. CDR3 protein: CASSEPGQTSSYEQYF. DNA of the CDR3: TGCGCCAGCAGCGAGCCAGGACAGACAAGCTCCTACGAGCAGTACTTC.

There are a few counts of this clonotype. The chain employs TRBV3-1 and TRBJ2-3; TRBD1 agrees at 12 bases. Germline V gives CDR1 LGHDT, CDR2 YNNKEL (reference sequence). This CDR3 has 16 residues. V gave up 4 bases and J gave up 3 bases; unmatched junction bases: 5. This chain's CDR3 is CASSPRDRGRTDTQYF. The CDR3 DNA sequence: TGTGCCAGCAGCCCACGGGACAGGGGGCGGACAGATACGCAGTATTTT.

This clonotype was seen ten or more times. The genes are TRBV7-2 and TRBJ2-5, with D perhaps TRBD1 (6 bases). The CDR3 consists of 15 residues. Deletions cut 4 bases from V and 4 bases from J, with 16 bases between. Per germline, CDR1 SGHTA and CDR2 FQGNSA. CDR3 DNA: TGTGCCAGCAGCTCAGGGGTAGTTGGAGCAGAGACCCAGTACTTC. This gives the protein CASSSGVVGAETQYF.

The DNA for the CDR3 is TGTGCCAGCAGGCCCGGGACAGTGGATAATTCACCCCTCCACTTT. It encodes CASRPGTVDNSPLHF. This chain joins TRBV6-2 or TRBV6-3 and TRBJ1-6; 7 bases align to TRBD1. With V trimmed by 6 bases and J by 5 bases, 7 bases remained unmatched. The germline V gene has CDR1 MNHEY and CDR2 SVGEGT. The CDR3 contains 15 residues.